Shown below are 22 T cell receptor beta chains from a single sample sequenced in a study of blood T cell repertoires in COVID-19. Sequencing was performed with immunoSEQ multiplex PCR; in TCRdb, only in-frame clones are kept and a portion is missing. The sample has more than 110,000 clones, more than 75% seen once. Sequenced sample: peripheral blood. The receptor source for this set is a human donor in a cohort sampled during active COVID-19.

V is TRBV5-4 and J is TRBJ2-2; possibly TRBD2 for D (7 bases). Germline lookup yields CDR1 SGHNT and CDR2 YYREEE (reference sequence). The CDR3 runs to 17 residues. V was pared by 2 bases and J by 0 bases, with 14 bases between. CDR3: CASSFYRGAANTGELFF. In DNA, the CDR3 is TGTGCCAGCAGCTTTTACCGGGGGGCAGCGAACACCGGGGAGCTGTTTTTT.

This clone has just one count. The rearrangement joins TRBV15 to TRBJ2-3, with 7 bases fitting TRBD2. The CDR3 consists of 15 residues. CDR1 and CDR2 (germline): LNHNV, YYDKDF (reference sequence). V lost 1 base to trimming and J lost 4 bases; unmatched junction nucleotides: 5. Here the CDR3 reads CATSRVGGSPDTQYF. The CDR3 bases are TGTGCCACCAGCAGAGTAGGCGGGAGTCCAGATACGCAGTATTTT.

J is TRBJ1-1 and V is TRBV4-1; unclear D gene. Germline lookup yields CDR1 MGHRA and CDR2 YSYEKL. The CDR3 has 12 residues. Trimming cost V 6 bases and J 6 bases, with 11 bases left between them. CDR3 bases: TGCGCCAGCAGGGTTCTCGGTTCTGAAGCTTTCTTT. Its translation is CASRVLGSEAFF.

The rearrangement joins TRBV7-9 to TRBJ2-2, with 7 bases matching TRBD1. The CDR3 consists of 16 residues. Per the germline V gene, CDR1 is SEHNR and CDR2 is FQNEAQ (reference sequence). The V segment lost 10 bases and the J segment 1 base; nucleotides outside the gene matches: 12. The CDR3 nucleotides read TGTGCCACCGCACGTTCCGGGACAGTGAACACCGGGGAGCTGTTTTTT. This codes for CATARSGTVNTGELFF.

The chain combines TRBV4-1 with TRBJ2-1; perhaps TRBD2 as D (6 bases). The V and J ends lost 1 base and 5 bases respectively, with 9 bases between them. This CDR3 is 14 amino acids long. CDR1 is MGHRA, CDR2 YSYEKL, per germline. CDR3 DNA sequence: TGCGCCAGCAGCCAAGCGGACTACAACAATGAGCAGTTCTTC. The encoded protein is CASSQADYNNEQFF.

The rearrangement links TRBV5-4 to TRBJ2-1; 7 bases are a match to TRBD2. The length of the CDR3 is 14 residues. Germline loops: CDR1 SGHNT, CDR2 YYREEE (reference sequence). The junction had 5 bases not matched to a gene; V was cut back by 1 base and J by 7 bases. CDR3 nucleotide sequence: TGTGCCAGCAGCTTGCGGGAGGCCCGAAATGAGCAGTTCTTC. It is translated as CASSLREARNEQFF.

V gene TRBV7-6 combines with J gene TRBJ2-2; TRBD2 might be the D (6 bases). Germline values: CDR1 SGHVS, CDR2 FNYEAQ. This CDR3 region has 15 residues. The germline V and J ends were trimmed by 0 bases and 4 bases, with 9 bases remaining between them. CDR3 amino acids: CASSLAGSGTGELFF. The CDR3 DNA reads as TGTGCCAGCAGCTTAGCCGGGAGCGGCACCGGGGAGCTGTTTTTT.

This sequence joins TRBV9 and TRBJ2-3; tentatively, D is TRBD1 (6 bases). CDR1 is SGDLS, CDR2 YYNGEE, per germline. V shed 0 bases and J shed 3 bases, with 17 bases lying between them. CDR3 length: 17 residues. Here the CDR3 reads CASSVVPPLRGTDTQYF. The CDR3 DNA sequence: TGTGCCAGCAGCGTAGTTCCCCCCTTGAGGGGGACAGATACGCAGTATTTT. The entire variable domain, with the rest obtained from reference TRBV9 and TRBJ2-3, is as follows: DSGVTQTPKHLITATGQRVTLRCSPRSGDLSVYWYQQSLDQGLQFLIQYYNGEERAKGNILERFSAQQFPDLHSELNLSSLELGDSALYFCASSVVPPLRGTDTQYFGPGTRLTVL.

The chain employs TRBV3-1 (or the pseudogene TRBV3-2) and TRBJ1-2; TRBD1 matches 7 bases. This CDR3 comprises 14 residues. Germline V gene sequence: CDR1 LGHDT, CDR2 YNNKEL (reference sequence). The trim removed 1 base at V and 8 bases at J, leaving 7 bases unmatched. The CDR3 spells CASSQVGGARGYTF. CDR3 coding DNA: TGTGCCAGCAGCCAAGTAGGGGGCGCAAGGGGCTACACCTTC.

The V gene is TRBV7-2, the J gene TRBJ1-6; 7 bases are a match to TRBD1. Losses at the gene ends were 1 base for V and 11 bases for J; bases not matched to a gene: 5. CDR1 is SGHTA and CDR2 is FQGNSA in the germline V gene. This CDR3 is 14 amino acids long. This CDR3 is CASSLGQGGPPLHF. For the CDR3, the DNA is TGTGCCAGCAGCTTAGGACAGGGAGGTCCACCCCTCCACTTT.

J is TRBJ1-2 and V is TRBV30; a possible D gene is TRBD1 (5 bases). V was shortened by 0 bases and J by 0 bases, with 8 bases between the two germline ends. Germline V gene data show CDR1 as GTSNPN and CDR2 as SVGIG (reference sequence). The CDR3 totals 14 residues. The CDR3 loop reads CAWSVPGPNYGYTF. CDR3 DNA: TGTGCCTGGAGTGTACCAGGGCCTAACTATGGCTACACCTTC.

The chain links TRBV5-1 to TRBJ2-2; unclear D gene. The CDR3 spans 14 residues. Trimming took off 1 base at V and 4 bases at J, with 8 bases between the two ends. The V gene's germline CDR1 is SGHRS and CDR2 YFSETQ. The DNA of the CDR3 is TGCGCCAGCAGCTTGAGCACCTTCACCGGGGAGCTGTTTTTT. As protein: CASSLSTFTGELFF.

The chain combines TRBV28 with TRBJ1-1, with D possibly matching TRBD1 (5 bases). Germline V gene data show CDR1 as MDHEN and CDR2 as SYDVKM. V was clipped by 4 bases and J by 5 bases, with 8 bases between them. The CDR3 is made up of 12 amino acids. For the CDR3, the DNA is TGTGCCAGCAGTTCAGGGTATACTGAAGCTTTCTTT. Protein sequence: CASSSGYTEAFF.

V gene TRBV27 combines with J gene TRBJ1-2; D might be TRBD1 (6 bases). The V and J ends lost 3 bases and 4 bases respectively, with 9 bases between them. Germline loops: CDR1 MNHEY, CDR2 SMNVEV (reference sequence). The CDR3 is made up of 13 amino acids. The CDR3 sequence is CASSFRGVYGYTF. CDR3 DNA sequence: TGTGCCAGCAGTTTCAGGGGAGTCTATGGCTACACCTTC.

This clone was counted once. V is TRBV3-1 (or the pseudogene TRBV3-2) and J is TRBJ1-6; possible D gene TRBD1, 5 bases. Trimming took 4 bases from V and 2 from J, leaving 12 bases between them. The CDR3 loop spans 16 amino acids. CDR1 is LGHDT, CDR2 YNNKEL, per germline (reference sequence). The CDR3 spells CASSPTVATYNSPLHF. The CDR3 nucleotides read TGTGCCAGCAGCCCGACAGTGGCCACCTATAATTCACCCCTCCACTTT.

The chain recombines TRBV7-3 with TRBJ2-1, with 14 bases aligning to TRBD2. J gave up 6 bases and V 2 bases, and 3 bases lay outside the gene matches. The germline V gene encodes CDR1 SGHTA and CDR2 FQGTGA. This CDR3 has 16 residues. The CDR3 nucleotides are TGTGCCAGCAGCTTACAAGGGACTAGCGGGGGCAATGAGCAGTTCTTC. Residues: CASSLQGTSGGNEQFF. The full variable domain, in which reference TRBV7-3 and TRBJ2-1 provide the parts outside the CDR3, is GAGVSQTPSNKVTEKGKYVELRCDPISGHTALYWYRQSLGQGPEFLIYFQGTGAADDSGLPNDRFFAVRPEGSVSTLKIQRTERGDSAVYLCASSLQGTSGGNEQFFGPGTRLTVL.

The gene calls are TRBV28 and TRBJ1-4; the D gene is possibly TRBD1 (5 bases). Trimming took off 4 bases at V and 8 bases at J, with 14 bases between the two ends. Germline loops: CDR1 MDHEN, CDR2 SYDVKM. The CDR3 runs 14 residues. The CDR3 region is CASSSGSRQEKLFF. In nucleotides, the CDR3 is TGTGCCAGCAGTTCAGGGTCTAGACAAGAAAAACTGTTTTTT.

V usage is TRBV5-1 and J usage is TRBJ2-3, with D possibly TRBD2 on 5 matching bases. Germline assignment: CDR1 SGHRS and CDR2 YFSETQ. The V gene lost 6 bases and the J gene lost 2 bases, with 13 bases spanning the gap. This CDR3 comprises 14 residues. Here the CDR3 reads CASKVRGNTDTQYF. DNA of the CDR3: TGCGCCAGCAAGGTACGGGGTAACACAGATACGCAGTATTTT. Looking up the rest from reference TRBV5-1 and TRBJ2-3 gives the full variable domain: KAGVTQTPRYLIKTRGQQVTLSCSPISGHRSVSWYQQTPGQGLQFLFEYFSETQRNKGNFPGRFSGRQFSNSRSEMNVSTLELGDSALYLCASKVRGNTDTQYFGPGTRLTVL.

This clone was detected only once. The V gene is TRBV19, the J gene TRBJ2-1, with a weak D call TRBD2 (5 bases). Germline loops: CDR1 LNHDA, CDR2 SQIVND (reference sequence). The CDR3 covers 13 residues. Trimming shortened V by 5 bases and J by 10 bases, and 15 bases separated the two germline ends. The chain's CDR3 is CASSRTDFNEQFF. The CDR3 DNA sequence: TGTGCCAGTAGTCGGACTGATTTTAACGAGCAGTTCTTC. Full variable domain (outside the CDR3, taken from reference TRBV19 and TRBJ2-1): DGGITQSPKYLFRKEGQNVTLSCEQNLNHDAMYWYRQDPGQGLRLIYYSQIVNDFQKGDIAEGYSVSREKKESFPLTVTSAQKNPTAFYLCASSRTDFNEQFFGPGTRLTVL.

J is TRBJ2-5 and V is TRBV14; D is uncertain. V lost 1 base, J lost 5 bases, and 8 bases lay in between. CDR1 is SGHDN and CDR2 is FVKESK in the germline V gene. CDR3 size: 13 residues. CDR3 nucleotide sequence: TGTGCCAGCAGCCAAGGGCTGTGGGAGACCCAGTACTTC. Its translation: CASSQGLWETQYF.

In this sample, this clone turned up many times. CDR3 in DNA: TGTGCCAGTGGACTAGAGAACACCGGGGAGCTGTTTTTT. Translated, it gives CASGLENTGELFF. The chain has TRBV19 and TRBJ2-2, with TRBD2 matching 7 bases. V shed 8 bases, J shed 1 base, and the junction held 1 base outside the gene matches. The CDR3 runs 13 residues. CDR1 is LNHDA and CDR2 is SQIVND in the germline V gene (reference sequence). The variable domain in full, with the rest retrieved from reference TRBV19 and TRBJ2-2, is DGGITQSPKYLFRKEGQNVTLSCEQNLNHDAMYWYRQDPGQGLRLIYYSQIVNDFQKGDIAEGYSVSREKKESFPLTVTSAQKNPTAFYLCASGLENTGELFFGEGSRLTVL.

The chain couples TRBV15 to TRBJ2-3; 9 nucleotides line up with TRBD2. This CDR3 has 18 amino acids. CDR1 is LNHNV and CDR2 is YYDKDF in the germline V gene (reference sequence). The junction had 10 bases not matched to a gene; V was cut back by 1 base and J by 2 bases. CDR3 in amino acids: CATSRGGTSGFSTDTQYF. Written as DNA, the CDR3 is TGTGCCACCAGCAGAGGTGGTACTAGCGGGTTCTCCACAGATACGCAGTATTTT.